The present T cell receptor beta chain was sequenced within a study of pediatric ulcerative colitis. One to two pinch biopsies were taken from the rectum during colonoscopy. The method was immunoSEQ multiplex PCR; TCRdb's version includes in-frame clones alone and lacks a portion of them. The profile covers more than 9,000 clones, with roughly 82% appearing a single time and 3.5% to 5% taken by the ten largest. V lost 2 bases, J lost 5 bases, and 16 bases lay in between. The CDR3 covers 16 residues. Per germline, CDR1 SGDLS and CDR2 YYNGEE. Sequenced: gut tissue. The chain is built from TRBV9 and TRBJ2-2, with D possibly matching TRBD2 (6 bases). The TCR was taken from a girl under 18 who was a control in a study of pediatric ulcerative colitis. The CDR3 region has the DNA TGTGCCAGCAGCGTGGGTTCTGGGGGGAAGACCGGGGAGCTGTTTTTT. It codes for CASSVGSGGKTGELFF.